These T cell receptor beta chains were read from a single sample in a study of blood T cell repertoires in COVID-19. Here immunoSEQ multiplex PCR was the method, and the copy in TCRdb shows in-frame clones only, minus some. This table holds approximately 230,000 clones, roughly four fifths found once. Sequencing was performed on peripheral blood. The origin of the receptors is a man older than 75 with acute or convalescent COVID-19. CDR3s include the opening cysteine and the closing phenylalanine or tryptophan.

v_call	j_call	cdr3_aa
TRBV6-6	TRBJ1-5	CASIDRGNQPQHF
TRBV18	TRBJ2-7	CASSRTGTYEQYF
TRBV5-4	TRBJ1-1	CASSLAAGRMNTEAFF
TRBV10-2	TRBJ2-7	CASSESGQGLHEQYF
TRBV10-3	TRBJ1-5	CAISELAEVQPQHF
TRBV5-1	TRBJ2-7	CASSLLSGRANLREQYF
TRBV6-2/TRBV6-3	TRBJ2-4	CASSSSSGGAKNIQYF
TRBV4-2	TRBJ2-2	CASSQLASDTGELFF
TRBV18	TRBJ2-7	CASSPLGGVKDEQYF
TRBV7-9	TRBJ1-4	CASSFETGTNEKLFF
TRBV5-6	TRBJ1-4	CASSSRDTTTNEKLFF
TRBV20-1	TRBJ2-5	CSASSGSVQETQYF
TRBV6-5	TRBJ2-7	CASRIMAGDEQYF
TRBV23-1	TRBJ2-7	CASSQGGASVSYEQYF
TRBV27	TRBJ1-6	CASSLGAGPNSPLHF
TRBV6-5	TRBJ1-4	CASRAGLLNEKLFF
TRBV11-2	TRBJ2-7	CASSPRTGSSYEQYF
TRBV28	TRBJ2-7	CASRNRGILREQYF
TRBV2	TRBJ1-6	CASSGTASNNSPLHF
TRBV2	TRBJ1-6	CASRRGVAAYNSPLHF
TRBV5-1	TRBJ2-1	CASSEPRGSDNEQFF
TRBV13	TRBJ1-4	CASSQRTGVGEKLFF